This TCR beta chain is drawn from a study of blood T cells in healthy people across ages. The study's findings and limits: Calculation of diversity from one million T cells yielded estimates considered to be underestimates.

This clonotype was seen ten or more times. Its specificity is not known. Every participating donor contributed roughly 10 milliliters of peripheral blood through a draw. Total RNA was extracted at no less than 6 micrograms per sample. A sample-barcoded 5' primer and a J-beta primer mix were used in a second PCR of roughly 6 to 11 cycles. TCRdb independently ran MiXCR on the 5' RACE reads; one entry per CDR3 protein. The repertoire holds about 650,000 distinct CDR3 sequences, with approximately 29% as singletons. The CDR3 runs to 15 residues. Germline V lookup: CDR1 MGHRA, CDR2 YSYEKL. The V segment lost 4 bases and the J segment 1 base; nucleotides outside the gene matches: 6.

This TCR came from an elderly woman in good health. The sample was blood. V is TRBV4-1 and J is TRBJ1-1; 7 bases fit TRBD1. This CDR3 is CASSPTGEWNTEAFF. The CDR3 region has the DNA TGCGCCAGCAGCCCAACAGGGGAATGGAACACTGAAGCTTTCTTT.